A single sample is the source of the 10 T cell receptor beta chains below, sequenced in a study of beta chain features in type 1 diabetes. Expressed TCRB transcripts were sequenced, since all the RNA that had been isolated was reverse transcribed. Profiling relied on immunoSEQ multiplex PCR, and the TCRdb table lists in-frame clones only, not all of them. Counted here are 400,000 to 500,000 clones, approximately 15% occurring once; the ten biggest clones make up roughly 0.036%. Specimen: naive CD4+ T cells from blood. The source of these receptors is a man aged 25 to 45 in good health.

The CDR3: CASSRTGEAFF. In DNA, the CDR3 is TGTGCCAGCAGTCGGACAGGAGAAGCTTTCTTT. The V gene is TRBV7-2, the J gene TRBJ1-1; 7 nucleotides agree with TRBD1. Germline V lookup: CDR1 SGHTA, CDR2 FQGNSA. V gave up 6 bases and J gave up 8 bases; unmatched junction bases: 3. The CDR3 spans 11 residues.

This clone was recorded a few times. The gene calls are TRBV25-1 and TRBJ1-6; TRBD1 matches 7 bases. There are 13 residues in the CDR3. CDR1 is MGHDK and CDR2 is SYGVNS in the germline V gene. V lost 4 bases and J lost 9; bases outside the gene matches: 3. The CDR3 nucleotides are TGTGCCAGCAGTGGAGAGGGGGCTTCACCCCTCCACTTT. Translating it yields CASSGEGASPLHF. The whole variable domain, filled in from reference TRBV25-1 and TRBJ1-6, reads EADIYQTPRYLVIGTGKKITLECSQTMGHDKMYWYQQDPGMELHLIHYSYGVNSTEKGDLSSESTVSRIRTEHFPLTLESARPSHTSQYLCASSGEGASPLHFGNGTRLTVT.

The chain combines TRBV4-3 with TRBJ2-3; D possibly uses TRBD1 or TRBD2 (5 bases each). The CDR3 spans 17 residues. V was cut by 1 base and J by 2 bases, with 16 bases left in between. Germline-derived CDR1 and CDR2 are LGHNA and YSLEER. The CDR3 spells CASSQGGLAGTTDTQYF. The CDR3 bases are TGCGCCAGCAGCCAAGGGGGATTGGCAGGGACCACAGATACGCAGTATTTT.

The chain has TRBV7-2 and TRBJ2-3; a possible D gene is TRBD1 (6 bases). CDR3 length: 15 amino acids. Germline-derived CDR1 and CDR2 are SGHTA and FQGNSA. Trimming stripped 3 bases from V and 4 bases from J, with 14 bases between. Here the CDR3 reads CASSFAAGVSDTQYF. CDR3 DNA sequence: TGTGCCAGCAGCTTCGCGGCAGGGGTGTCAGATACGCAGTATTTT.

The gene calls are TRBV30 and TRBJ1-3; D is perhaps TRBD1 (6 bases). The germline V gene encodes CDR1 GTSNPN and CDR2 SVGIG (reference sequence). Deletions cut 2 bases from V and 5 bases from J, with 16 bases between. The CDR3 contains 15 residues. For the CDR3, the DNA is TGTGCCTGGAGTCAATCAGGACAGATAAGAAACACCATATATTTT. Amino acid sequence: CAWSQSGQIRNTIYF.

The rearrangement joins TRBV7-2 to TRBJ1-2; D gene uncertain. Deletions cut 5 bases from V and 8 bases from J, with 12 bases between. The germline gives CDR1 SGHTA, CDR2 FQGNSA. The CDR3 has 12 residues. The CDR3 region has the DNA TGTGCCAGCAGCCAGACTTTTTCGGGCTACACCTTC. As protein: CASSQTFSGYTF. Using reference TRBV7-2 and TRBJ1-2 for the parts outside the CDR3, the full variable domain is GAGVSQSPSNKVTEKGKDVELRCDPISGHTALYWYRQSLGQGLEFLIYFQGNSAPDKSGLPSDRFSAERTGGSVSTLTIQRTQQEDSAVYLCASSQTFSGYTFGSGTRLTVV.

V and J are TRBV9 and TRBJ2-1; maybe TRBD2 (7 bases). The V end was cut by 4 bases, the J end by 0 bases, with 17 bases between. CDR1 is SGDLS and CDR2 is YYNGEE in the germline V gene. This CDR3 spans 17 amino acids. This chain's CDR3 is CASSPPGGSSSYNEQFF. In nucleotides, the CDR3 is TGTGCCAGCAGCCCGCCGGGGGGCTCAAGCTCCTACAATGAGCAGTTCTTC.

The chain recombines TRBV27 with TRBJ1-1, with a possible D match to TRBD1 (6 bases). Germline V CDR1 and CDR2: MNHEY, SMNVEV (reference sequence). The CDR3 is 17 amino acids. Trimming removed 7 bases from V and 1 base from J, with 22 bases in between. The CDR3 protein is CASTKTGTLTSNTEAFF. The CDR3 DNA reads TGTGCCAGCACCAAAACAGGGACCTTGACCTCGAACACTGAAGCTTTCTTT.

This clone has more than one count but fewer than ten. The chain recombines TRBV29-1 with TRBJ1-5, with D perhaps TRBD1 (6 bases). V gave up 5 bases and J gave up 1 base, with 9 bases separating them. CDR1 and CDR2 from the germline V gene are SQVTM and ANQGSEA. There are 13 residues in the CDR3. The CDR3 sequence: CSVHTGSNQPQHF. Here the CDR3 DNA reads TGCAGCGTTCATACAGGGAGCAATCAGCCCCAGCATTTT.

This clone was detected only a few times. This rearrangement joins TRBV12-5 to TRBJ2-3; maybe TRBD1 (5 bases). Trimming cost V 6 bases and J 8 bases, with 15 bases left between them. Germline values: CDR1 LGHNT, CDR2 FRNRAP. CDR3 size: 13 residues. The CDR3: CASGRKGPGTQYF. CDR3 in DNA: TGTGCTAGTGGCCGGAAGGGGCCCGGTACGCAGTATTTT.